This T cell receptor beta chain is from a study of brain metastases from non-small cell lung cancer. By proportion, this clone is large. Germline CDR1 reads PRHDT; CDR2 reads FYEKMQ (reference sequence). V shed 2 bases and J shed 4 bases, with 14 bases lying between them. There are 15 residues in the CDR3. Profiled with immunoSEQ multiplex PCR; TCRdb holds only in-frame clones, not every one. The sample shows over 2,000 clones, 75% to 85% of them seen only once. The sequence was obtained from a donor aged 40 or over with non-small cell lung cancer. What was sequenced was tumor-adjacent normal tissue. The chain is built from TRBV13 and TRBJ1-1; weak D call: TRBD1 (5 bases). CDR3 protein: CASSLIGAGGTEAFF. CDR3 DNA: TGTGCCAGCAGCTTAATCGGAGCTGGGGGCACTGAAGCTTTCTTT.